The present T cell receptor beta chain was sequenced within a study of immune evolution from preneoplasia to lung adenocarcinoma. General study results and limits: Later-stage lesions appeared to have more T cells, more diversity, less clonality. T cell clonality was higher in KRAS-mutant than EGFR-mutant or wild-type nodules.

Two lung cancer pathologists independently confirmed each histologic diagnosis. This clone came up once. Its antigen is currently unknown. Method: immunoSEQ multiplex PCR; TCRdb's copy keeps in-frame clones and lacks some. This table holds around 4,100 clones, around 84% found once. Per germline, CDR1 LNHDA and CDR2 SQIVND (reference sequence). Trimming stripped 5 bases from V and 1 base from J, with 12 bases between. This CDR3 spans 15 amino acids. The rearrangement joins TRBV19 to TRBJ2-1; D might be TRBD2 (5 bases). The origin of this receptor is a person in their 70s with lung adenocarcinoma. Sequences were obtained from FFPE minimally invasive lung adenocarcinoma tissue. CDR3 amino acids: CASSGGRWSYNEQFF. The CDR3, as DNA: TGTGCCAGTAGTGGAGGCCGGTGGTCCTACAATGAGCAGTTCTTC.